The entry below describes one T cell receptor (beta chain). These data originate in a study of blood T cell repertoires in COVID-19. Those enrolled in Seattle joined during active infection and were followed longitudinally afterward. The germline V gene encodes CDR1 KGHSH and CDR2 LQKENI. V was clipped by 3 bases and J by 2 bases, with 13 bases between them. The CDR3 is made up of 15 amino acids. Assay: immunoSEQ multiplex PCR; the TCRdb copy retains only in-frame clones and omits some. The data show about 350,000 clones, with approximately 86% seen just once and roughly 7.2% held by the top ten. Sequences were obtained from peripheral blood. This chain joins TRBV18 and TRBJ1-2; tentatively, D is TRBD1 (6 bases). The sequence was collected from a woman aged 60 to 75 with COVID-19, enrolled during active disease. The CDR3 DNA sequence: TGTGCCAGCTCACCGGACAGTCCACCGAACTATGGCTACACCTTC. Amino acids: CASSPDSPPNYGYTF. The full variable domain, completed using reference TRBV18 and TRBJ1-2, is NAGVMQNPRHLVRRRGQEARLRCSPMKGHSHVYWYRQLPEEGLKFMVYLQKENIIDESGMPKERFSAEFPKEGPSILRIQQVVRGDSAAYFCASSPDSPPNYGYTFGSGTRLTVV.